This section outlines one T cell receptor (beta chain) sequence together with its context. Its antigen is not identified. TCRdb re-derived calls from the 5' RACE reads in MiXCR, one entry per CDR3 protein. The table lists 350,000 or so distinct CDR3 sequences, roughly 14% of them singletons. This specimen comes from a study of CD8 T cells in ankylosing spondylitis. Whole-study results and caveats: A TCR beta motif of fewer than 10 highly homologous variants seemed to mark ankylosing spondylitis blood. In peripheral blood, disease-linked CD8+ clones occurred at relatively low frequencies.

V lost 6 bases, J lost 4 bases, and 6 bases stayed unmatched. This CDR3 has 12 amino acids. Germline V gene sequence: CDR1 DFQATT, CDR2 SNEGSKA (reference sequence). This chain links TRBV20-1 with TRBJ2-7; TRBD1 matches 7 bases. Specimen: blood, either unsorted or a sorted T cell fraction (not recorded which). This clonotype was obtained from a male donor with ankylosing spondylitis or in good health (not recorded which). Here the CDR3 reads CSASDRVYEQYF. The CDR3 DNA reads TGCAGTGCGAGCGACAGGGTATACGAGCAGTACTTC.